A selection of T cell receptor beta chains follows, all from one sample in a study of tissue T cells after allogeneic stem cell transplantation. TCRdb's copy holds only in-frame clones and misses some; the assay was immunoSEQ multiplex PCR. The table lists some 43,000 clones, 92% of them singletons. Sequenced material: blood, taken before transplantation. The receptor set was obtained from a woman aged 35 to 70 who later had graft-versus-host disease after an allogeneic stem cell transplant. The CDR3 runs from the conserved cysteine through the conserved F or W. The D gene is left open where the match is weak. Expanded clones are given a class, and other clones once, few, many or no size at all.

j_call d_call clone_size v_call cdr3_nt cdr3_aa
TRBJ2-3 TRBD2 - TRBV6-1 TGTGCCAGCAGTGGCCTTACTAGCGGGAGACCAGATACGCAGTATTTT CASSGLTSGRPDTQYF
TRBJ1-2 - - TRBV20-1 TGCAGTGCAGGAGCCAGCGTCGGCTACACCTTC CSAGASVGYTF
TRBJ1-5 TRBD1 few TRBV27 TGTGCCAGCAGTTCCCGACAGGGAATAGGTCAGCCCCAGCATTTT CASSSRQGIGQPQHF
TRBJ1-5 - - TRBV7-2 TGTGCCAGCAGCTTAGGGGTAACTCGGGGGGGCAATCAGCCCCAGCATTTT CASSLGVTRGGNQPQHF
TRBJ2-5 - - TRBV4-3 TGCGCCAGCAGCCAAGATGCGCTACAAGAGACCCAGTACTTC CASSQDALQETQYF
TRBJ2-7 - few TRBV10-3 TGTGCCATCAGTGAGTCGATTGACAGTGTGCAGTACTTC CAISESIDSVQYF
TRBJ1-4 - - TRBV7-2 TGTGCCAGCAGCTCATCCGGGAGGCAAAAACTGTTTTTT CASSSSGRQKLFF
TRBJ1-6 - - TRBV28 TGTGCCAGCAGTTTCGGAGGGCCCCTCCACTTT CASSFGGPLHF
TRBJ2-5 - - TRBV2 TGTGCCAGCAGACCTACGGGGGAGACCCAGTACTTC CASRPTGETQYF
TRBJ2-3 - - TRBV19 TGTGCCAGTACCACCGGACAAAGCGCCCGTACGCAGTATTTT CASTTGQSARTQYF
TRBJ2-1 - once TRBV6-2/TRBV6-3 TGTGCCAGCAGGCCTTCTGGCCGTTACAATGAGCAGTTCTTC CASRPSGRYNEQFF
TRBJ2-5 - - TRBV10-3 TGTGCCACAGCTCAGGGTCAGGAGACCCAGTACTTC CATAQGQETQYF
TRBJ2-1 TRBD1 - TRBV18 TGTGCCAGCTCACCACCGACAGGGTCCCACTATGAGCAGTTCTTC CASSPPTGSHYEQFF
TRBJ2-5 TRBD1 - TRBV23-1 TGCGCCAGAGGAACAGGGGAGGAGACCCAGTACTTC CARGTGEETQYF
TRBJ2-3 TRBD1 - TRBV9 TGTGCCAGCAGCCCCCAACCGACAGGGGGCTTGACAGATACGCAGTATTTT CASSPQPTGGLTDTQYF
TRBJ2-6 - - TRBV25-1 TGTGCCAGCAGTGATCGCCGGGGCACATCTGGGGCCAACGTCCTGACTTTC CASSDRRGTSGANVLTF
TRBJ1-2 TRBD1 - TRBV2 TGTGCCAGGCAGGACAGGGACAGTCATGGCTACACCTTC CARQDRDSHGYTF
TRBJ1-1 TRBD1 - TRBV28 TGTGCCAGCAGGACAGGGGTCGGGGAAGCTTTCTTT CASRTGVGEAFF
TRBJ2-3 TRBD1 - TRBV5-4 TGTGCCAGCAGCTTGGGAGGGACAGGCACAGATACGCAGTATTTT CASSLGGTGTDTQYF
TRBJ2-3 - once TRBV2 TGTGCCAGCAGGGAGGACAGCGAGACAGATACGCAGTATTTT CASREDSETDTQYF
TRBJ2-7 - - TRBV27 TGTGCCAGCAGTTTAGAGGCGCGGTACGAGCAGTACTTC CASSLEARYEQYF
TRBJ1-4 - - TRBV6-5 TGTGCCAGCAGTTACCGACCTTGGCTGACTAATGAAAAACTGTTTTTT CASSYRPWLTNEKLFF
TRBJ2-7 TRBD2 - TRBV3-1/TRBV3-2 TGTGCCAGCAGCCAAGCGGGAGGCCCCTCCTACGAGCAGTACTTC CASSQAGGPSYEQYF
TRBJ1-1 TRBD1 - TRBV2 TGTGCCAGCAGCTGGACAGGGGGCAACACTGAAGCTTTCTTT CASSWTGGNTEAFF
TRBJ2-5 - - TRBV30 TGTGCCTGGAGTGTCAGGGCGGGAACCCAGTACTTC CAWSVRAGTQYF
TRBJ2-5 - - TRBV28 TGTGCCAGCAGTCCTCCTAAGGGGGTAGACACCCAGTACTTC CASSPPKGVDTQYF
TRBJ1-1 TRBD1 - TRBV29-1 TGCAGCGTTGCACAGGGGCAAAACACTGAAGCTTTCTTT CSVAQGQNTEAFF
TRBJ2-5 - - TRBV11-2 TGTGCCAGCAGCTTTAACAGTAGAGAGACCCAGTACTTC CASSFNSRETQYF
TRBJ1-1 TRBD1 - TRBV18 TGTGCCAGCTCACTAAGACAGGGAAGAAACAGGAACCAAGCTTTCTTT CASSLRQGRNRNQAFF
TRBJ2-3 - - TRBV11-3 TGTGCCAGCAGCTTAGATCCGGGAGATACGCAGTATTTT CASSLDPGDTQYF
TRBJ2-5 - - TRBV5-1 TGCGCCAGCAGCTTGGATGAGACCCAGTACTTC CASSLDETQYF
TRBJ2-5 - - TRBV6-2/TRBV6-3 TGTGCCAGCAGTCACCTGACCTTCCAAGAGACCCAGTACTTC CASSHLTFQETQYF
TRBJ1-1 - - TRBV6-1 TGTGCCAGCAGTGATTCGACATACACTGAAGCTTTCTTT CASSDSTYTEAFF
TRBJ2-5 TRBD1 - TRBV30 TGTGCCTGGAGTGGAGGGACAGGAATGCCGGGGGAGACCCAGTACTTC CAWSGGTGMPGETQYF
TRBJ1-1 - - TRBV6-2/TRBV6-3 TGTGCCAGCAGCATTACAGGGAAGGACACTGAAGCTTTCTTT CASSITGKDTEAFF
TRBJ2-7 TRBD2 - TRBV19 TGTGCCAGTAGTCTAAGCGGGAGGGTAAACTCCTACGAGCAGTACTTC CASSLSGRVNSYEQYF
TRBJ1-1 - - TRBV28 TGTGCCAGCATTCCCTCTCCAGGCATGAACACTGAAGCTTTCTTT CASIPSPGMNTEAFF
TRBJ2-7 - - TRBV28 TGTGCCAGCAGTAACCAACGAGGGGCTAGGGGCTTGAACGAGCAGTACTTC CASSNQRGARGLNEQYF
TRBJ2-1 TRBD2 - TRBV12-5 TGTGCTAGTGGTTTGGGTCTAGCGGGAGCCTACAATGAGCAGTTCTTC CASGLGLAGAYNEQFF
TRBJ2-7 - - TRBV28 TGTGCCAGCAGTTTAGGCAGATACGAGCAGTACTTC CASSLGRYEQYF
TRBJ2-7 TRBD2 once TRBV27 TGTGCCAGCAGTCCACCAAGCGGGGGAACTGCCTACGAGCAGTACTTC CASSPPSGGTAYEQYF
TRBJ1-6 - - TRBV2 TGTGCCAGCAGTGTCGGGGGCTCCTATAATTCACCCCTCCACTTT CASSVGGSYNSPLHF
TRBJ1-4 TRBD1 - TRBV14 TGTGCCAGCAGCCAAGTATACAGGGGCCGTGATGAAAAACTGTTTTTT CASSQVYRGRDEKLFF
TRBJ2-7 - - TRBV19 TGTGCCAGTAGTATGAGGGCTAACCCCTCGATGACTGAGTACGAGCAGTACTTC CASSMRANPSMTEYEQYF
TRBJ2-3 - - TRBV28 TGTGCCAGCAGTTCGGCCCTGCCCCACTTCACAGATACGCAGTATTTT CASSSALPHFTDTQYF
TRBJ1-3 TRBD1 - TRBV27 TGTGCCAGCAGTTCACGACAGGGCTCTGGAAACACCATATATTTT CASSSRQGSGNTIYF
TRBJ1-5 - few TRBV7-2 TGTGCCAGCAGCTTAGCCGTCGGAGAGAACCAGCCCCAGCATTTT CASSLAVGENQPQHF
TRBJ1-3 - - TRBV19 TGTGCCAGTGAGATGGCGGGGGGCTCTGGAAACACCATATATTTT CASEMAGGSGNTIYF
TRBJ1-3 - - TRBV19 TGTGCCAGTAGTTTGGCGGGGGTTGCCTCTGGAAACACCATATATTTT CASSLAGVASGNTIYF
TRBJ2-6 - once TRBV24-1 TGTGCCACCAGTGATCCCCCGCTCGGCCCCTCTGGGGCCAACGTCCTGACTTTC CATSDPPLGPSGANVLTF
TRBJ1-3 - - TRBV18 TGTGCCAGCTCACCTTCCGGGACAACCTCTGGAAACACCATATATTTT CASSPSGTTSGNTIYF
TRBJ2-1 - - TRBV24-1 TGTGCCACCAGTCTCGCGGGAAATCCGGGTGAGCAGTTCTTC CATSLAGNPGEQFF
TRBJ2-3 - - TRBV28 TGTGCCAGCAGTATTGGAGGGAGAACAGATACGCAGTATTTT CASSIGGRTDTQYF
TRBJ1-3 TRBD1 - TRBV27 TGTGCCAGCAGAGGACAGGGCTCTGGAAACACCATATATTTT CASRGQGSGNTIYF